These T cell receptor beta chains were read from a single sample in a study of monozygotic twins with inflammatory bowel disease. TCRdb re-called the 5' RACE reads and catalogs CDR3 proteins one per entry, DNA excluded. Its listing shows approximately 400,000 distinct CDR3 sequences. The sequenced sample consisted of blood. The receptor set was obtained from a human donor with ulcerative colitis or Crohn's disease, or a healthy co-twin of an affected twin (not recorded which). Each CDR3 is given with its conserved first and last residue.

j_call,v_call,cdr3_length,cdr3_aa
TRBJ1-3,TRBV29-1,13,CSGQTGTGNTIYF
TRBJ2-6,TRBV30,13,CAFSPSGANVLTF
TRBJ2-7,TRBV6-1,15,CASSEREGGVNEQYF
TRBJ1-2,TRBV4-3,16,CASSQDLSGTVYGYTF
TRBJ2-1,TRBV2,14,CASSELVGLNEQFF
TRBJ2-7,TRBV10-3,15,CAISELAGTAYEQYF
TRBJ1-1,TRBV7-9,16,CASSLAGGEGGTEAFF
TRBJ1-2,TRBV20-1,14,CSARGSEGGDGYTF
TRBJ1-2,TRBV5-1,14,CASSLGQGDYGYTF
TRBJ2-7,TRBV7-2,17,CASSLATSGPEANEQYF
TRBJ2-3,TRBV7-8,15,CASSLEDLSTDTQYF
TRBJ2-7,TRBV6-1,14,CASTLDRSSYEQYF
TRBJ2-5,TRBV20-1,15,CSAREGSGDGETQYF
TRBJ1-1,TRBV5-1,15,CASSLRQGLNTEAFF
TRBJ2-3,TRBV15,15,CATSNPLVNTDTQYF
TRBJ2-3,TRBV7-2,15,CASSALWGYTDTQYF
TRBJ2-5,TRBV7-9,14,CASSPGTTGETQYF
TRBJ2-3,TRBV7-2,13,CASSPSGKNTQYF
TRBJ2-1,TRBV5-1,15,CASSFTSEPYNEQFF
TRBJ2-2,TRBV20-1,15,CSASVATPNTGELFF
TRBJ1-2,TRBV6-5,13,CASSYGGSGGYTF
TRBJ2-7,TRBV28,13,CASSSGQGGEQYF
TRBJ2-3,TRBV18,14,CASSPDGPTDTQYF
TRBJ1-1,TRBV5-1,15,CASTPLAGKNTEAFF
TRBJ2-2,TRBV6-2/TRBV6-3,15,CASSPGLMNTGELFF
TRBJ2-6,TRBV7-2,16,CASSSSGGSGANVLTF
TRBJ2-7,TRBV7-8,17,CASSFAPGGDGSYEQYF
TRBJ2-2,TRBV7-2,16,CASSLARAGGAGELFF
TRBJ2-4,TRBV20-1,14,CSAGEQGPKNIQYF
TRBJ1-1,TRBV20-1,13,CSARVQLNTEAFF
TRBJ2-5,TRBV20-1,13,CSANQRRTETQYF
TRBJ2-7,TRBV7-2,16,CASSLVSGGSSYEQYF
TRBJ2-2,TRBV18,17,CASSLRPGRRGTGELFF
TRBJ2-3,TRBV7-2,12,CASGGSTDTQYF
TRBJ2-5,TRBV11-2,15,CASSLNLPLGETQYF
TRBJ2-3,TRBV25-1,15,CASSDIRPQANTQYF
TRBJ2-7,TRBV29-1,12,CSFQGTPYEQYF
TRBJ1-1,TRBV12-3/TRBV12-4,14,CASSFSRKNTEAFF
TRBJ2-7,TRBV7-2,14,CASSRPSGTYEQYF
TRBJ2-1,TRBV28,15,CASRESTGFYNEQFF
TRBJ2-3,TRBV6-1,14,CASGRGQRTDTQYF
TRBJ1-6,TRBV6-1,16,CASRGGAASYNSPLHF
TRBJ2-7,TRBV19,15,CASSPSASGSYEQYF
TRBJ2-2,TRBV7-2,14,CASSLWTNTGELFF
TRBJ2-3,TRBV12-3/TRBV12-4,15,CASSLVGGTSNTQYF
TRBJ2-2,TRBV5-1,15,CASSLVAGGTGELFF